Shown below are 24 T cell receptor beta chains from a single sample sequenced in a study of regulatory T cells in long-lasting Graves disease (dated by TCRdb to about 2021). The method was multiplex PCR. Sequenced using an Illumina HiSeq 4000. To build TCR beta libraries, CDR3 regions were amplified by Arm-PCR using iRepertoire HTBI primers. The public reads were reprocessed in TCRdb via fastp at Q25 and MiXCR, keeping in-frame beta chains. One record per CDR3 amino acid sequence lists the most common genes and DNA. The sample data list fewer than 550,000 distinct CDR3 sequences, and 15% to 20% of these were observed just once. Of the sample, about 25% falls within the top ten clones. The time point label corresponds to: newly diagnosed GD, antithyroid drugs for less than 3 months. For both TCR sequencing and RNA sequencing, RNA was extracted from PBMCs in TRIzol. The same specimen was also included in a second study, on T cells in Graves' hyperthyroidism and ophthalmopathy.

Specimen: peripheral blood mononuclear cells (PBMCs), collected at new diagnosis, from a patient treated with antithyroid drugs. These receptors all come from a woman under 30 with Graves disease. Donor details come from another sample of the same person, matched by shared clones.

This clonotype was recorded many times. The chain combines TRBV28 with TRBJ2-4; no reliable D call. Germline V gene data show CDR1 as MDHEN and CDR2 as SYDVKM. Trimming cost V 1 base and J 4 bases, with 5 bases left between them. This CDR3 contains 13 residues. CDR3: CASSLSPKNIQYF. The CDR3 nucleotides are TGTGCCAGCAGTTTATCCCCAAAAAACATTCAGTACTTC.

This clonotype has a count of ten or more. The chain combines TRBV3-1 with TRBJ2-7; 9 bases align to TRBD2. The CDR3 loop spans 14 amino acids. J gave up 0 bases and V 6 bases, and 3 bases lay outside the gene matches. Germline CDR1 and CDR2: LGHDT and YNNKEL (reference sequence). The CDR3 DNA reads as TGTGCCAGCAGTAGCGGGAGTGGCTCCTACGAGCAGTACTTC. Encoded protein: CASSSGSGSYEQYF.

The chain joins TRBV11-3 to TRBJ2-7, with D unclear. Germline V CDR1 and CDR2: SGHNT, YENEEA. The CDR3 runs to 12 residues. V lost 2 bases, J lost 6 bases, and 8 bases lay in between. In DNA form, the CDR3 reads TGTGCCAGCAGCTTATTCCTGCGCGAGCAGTACTTC. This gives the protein CASSLFLREQYF.

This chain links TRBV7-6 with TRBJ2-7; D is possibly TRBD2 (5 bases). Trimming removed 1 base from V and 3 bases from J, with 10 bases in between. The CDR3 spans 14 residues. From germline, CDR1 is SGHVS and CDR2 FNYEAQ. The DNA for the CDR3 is TGTGCCAGCAGCTTAGGTACTAGAAACTACGAGCAGTACTTC. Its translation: CASSLGTRNYEQYF.

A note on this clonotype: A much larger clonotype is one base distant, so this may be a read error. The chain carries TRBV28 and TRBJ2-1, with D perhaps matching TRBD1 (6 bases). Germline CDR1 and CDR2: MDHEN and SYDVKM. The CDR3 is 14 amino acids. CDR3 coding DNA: TGTGCCAGCGGTTTGGGGACAACCTACAATGAGCAGTTCTTC. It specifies CASGLGTTYNEQFF.

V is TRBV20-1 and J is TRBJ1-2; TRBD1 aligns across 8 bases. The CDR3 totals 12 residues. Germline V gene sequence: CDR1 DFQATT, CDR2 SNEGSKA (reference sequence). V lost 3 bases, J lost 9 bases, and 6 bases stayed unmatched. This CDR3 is CSASPWTGSYTF. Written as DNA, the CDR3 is TGCAGTGCTAGCCCTTGGACAGGGAGCTACACCTTC.

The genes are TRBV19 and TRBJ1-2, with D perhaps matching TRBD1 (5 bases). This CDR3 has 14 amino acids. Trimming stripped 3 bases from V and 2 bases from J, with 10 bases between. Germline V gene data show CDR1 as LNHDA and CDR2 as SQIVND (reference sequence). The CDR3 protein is CASSIGGVNYGYTF. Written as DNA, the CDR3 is TGTGCCAGTAGTATCGGGGGGGTGAACTATGGCTACACCTTC.

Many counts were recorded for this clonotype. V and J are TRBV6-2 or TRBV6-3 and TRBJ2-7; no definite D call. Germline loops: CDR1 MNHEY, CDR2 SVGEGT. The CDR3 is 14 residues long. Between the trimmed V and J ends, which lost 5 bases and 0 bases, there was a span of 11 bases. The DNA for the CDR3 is TGTGCCAGCAGTGAAAGCTGGAGCTCCTACGAGCAGTACTTC. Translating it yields CASSESWSSYEQYF.

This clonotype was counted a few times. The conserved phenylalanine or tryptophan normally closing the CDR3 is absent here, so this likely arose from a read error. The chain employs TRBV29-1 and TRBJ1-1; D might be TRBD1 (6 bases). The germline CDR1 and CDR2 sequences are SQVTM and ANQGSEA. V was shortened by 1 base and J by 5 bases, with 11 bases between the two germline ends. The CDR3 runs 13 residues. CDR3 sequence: CSVEVQGLTEAFL. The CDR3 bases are TGCAGCGTTGAAGTACAGGGTTTGACTGAAGCTTTCCTT.

This CDR3 reads CASSLGTALMRELFF. The CDR3 DNA sequence: TGTGCCAGCAGCTTAGGGACGGCCTTGATGCGGGAGCTGTTTTTT. The chain has TRBV7-2 and TRBJ2-2; D unclear. With 1 base removed from V and 9 bases from J, the gap between germline ends came to 15 bases. This CDR3 has 15 residues. Germline V CDR1 and CDR2: SGHTA, FQGNSA.

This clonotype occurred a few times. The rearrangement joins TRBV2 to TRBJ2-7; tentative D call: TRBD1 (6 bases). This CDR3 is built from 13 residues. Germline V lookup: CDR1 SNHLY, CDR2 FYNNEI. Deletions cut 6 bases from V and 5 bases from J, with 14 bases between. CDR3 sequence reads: CASSAYRVHEQYF. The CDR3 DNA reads TGTGCCAGCAGCGCCTACAGGGTCCACGAGCAGTACTTC. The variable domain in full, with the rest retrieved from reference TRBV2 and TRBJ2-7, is EPEVTQTPSHQVTQMGQEVILRCVPISNHLYFYWYRQILGQKVEFLVSFYNNEISEKSEIFDDQFSVERPDGSNFTLKIRSTKLEDSAMYFCASSAYRVHEQYFGPGTRLTVT.

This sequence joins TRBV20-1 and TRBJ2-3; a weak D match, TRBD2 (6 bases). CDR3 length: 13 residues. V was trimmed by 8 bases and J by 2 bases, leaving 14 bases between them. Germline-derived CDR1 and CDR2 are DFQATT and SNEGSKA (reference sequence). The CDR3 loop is CSTLGGNTDTQYF. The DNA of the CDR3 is TGCAGTACCCTGGGAGGAAACACAGATACGCAGTATTTT.

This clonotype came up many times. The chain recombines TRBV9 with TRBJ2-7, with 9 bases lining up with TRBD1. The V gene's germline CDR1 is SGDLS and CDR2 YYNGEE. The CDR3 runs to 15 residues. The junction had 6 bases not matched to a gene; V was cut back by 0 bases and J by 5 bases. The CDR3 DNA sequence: TGTGCCAGCAGCGTAGAAGGACAGGGGTGGGACGAGCAGTACTTC. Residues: CASSVEGQGWDEQYF.

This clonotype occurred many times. The CDR3 DNA is TGTGCCAGCAGTTTACCCTCGGGGAGGGAGGGCTACACCTTC. It yields the protein CASSLPSGREGYTF. The chain recombines TRBV28 with TRBJ1-2; no definite D call. With 2 bases removed from V and 8 bases from J, the gap between germline ends came to 15 bases. The CDR3 extends over 14 amino acids. The germline V gene encodes CDR1 MDHEN and CDR2 SYDVKM.

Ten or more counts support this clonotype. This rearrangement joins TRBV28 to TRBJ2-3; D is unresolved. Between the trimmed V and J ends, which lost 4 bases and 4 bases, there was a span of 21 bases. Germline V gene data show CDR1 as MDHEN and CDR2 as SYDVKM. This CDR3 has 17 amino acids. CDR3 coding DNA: TGTGCCAGCAGTTACCAGTCAAGGGAAAGAATAGCAGATACGCAGTATTTT. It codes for CASSYQSRERIADTQYF. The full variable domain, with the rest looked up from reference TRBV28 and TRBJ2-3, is DVKVTQSSRYLVKRTGEKVFLECVQDMDHENMFWYRQDPGLGLRLIYFSYDVKMKEKGDIPEGYSVSREKKERFSLILESASTNQTSMYLCASSYQSRERIADTQYFGPGTRLTVL.

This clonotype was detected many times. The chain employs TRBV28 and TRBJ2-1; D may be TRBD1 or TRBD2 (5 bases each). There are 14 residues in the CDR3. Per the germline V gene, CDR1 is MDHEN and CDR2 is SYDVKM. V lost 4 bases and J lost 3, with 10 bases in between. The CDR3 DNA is TGTGCCAGCAGTTCAGGGACCAACTACAATGAGCAGTTCTTC. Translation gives CASSSGTNYNEQFF.

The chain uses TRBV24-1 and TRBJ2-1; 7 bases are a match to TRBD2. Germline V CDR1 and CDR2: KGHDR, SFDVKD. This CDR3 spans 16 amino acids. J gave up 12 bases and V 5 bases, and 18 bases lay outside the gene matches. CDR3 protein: CATSASHVGGRIGQFF. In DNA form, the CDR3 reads TGTGCCACCAGTGCTTCCCACGTAGGCGGGAGAATAGGGCAGTTCTTC.

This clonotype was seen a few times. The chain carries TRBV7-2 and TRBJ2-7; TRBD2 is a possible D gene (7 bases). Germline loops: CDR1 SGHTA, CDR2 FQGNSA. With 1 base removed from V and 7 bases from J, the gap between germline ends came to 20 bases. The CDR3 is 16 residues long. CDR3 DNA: TGTGCCAGCAGCTTAGTAGGGGGAGGGAGGGAGAATGAGCAGTACTTC. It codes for CASSLVGGGRENEQYF.

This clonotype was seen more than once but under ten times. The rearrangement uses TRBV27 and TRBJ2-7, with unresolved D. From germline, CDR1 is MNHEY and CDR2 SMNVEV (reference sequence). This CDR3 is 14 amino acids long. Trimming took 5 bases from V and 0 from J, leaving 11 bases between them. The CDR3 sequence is CASSESASSYEQYF. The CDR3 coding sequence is TGTGCCAGCAGTGAGTCAGCTAGCTCCTACGAGCAGTACTTC.

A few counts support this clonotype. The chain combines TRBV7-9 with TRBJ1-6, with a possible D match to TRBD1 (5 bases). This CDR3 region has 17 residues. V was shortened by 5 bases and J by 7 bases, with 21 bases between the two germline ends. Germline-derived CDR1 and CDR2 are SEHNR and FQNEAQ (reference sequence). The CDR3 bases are TGTGCCAGCAGCCACCGACTCTCGGGACGCCGGAATTCACCCCTCCACTTT. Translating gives CASSHRLSGRRNSPLHF.

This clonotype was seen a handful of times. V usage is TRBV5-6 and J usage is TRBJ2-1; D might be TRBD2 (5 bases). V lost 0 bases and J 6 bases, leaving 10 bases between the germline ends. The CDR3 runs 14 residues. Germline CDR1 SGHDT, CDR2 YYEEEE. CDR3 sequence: CASSLDLGLNEQFF. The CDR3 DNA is TGTGCCAGCAGCTTGGATCTAGGACTCAATGAGCAGTTCTTC.

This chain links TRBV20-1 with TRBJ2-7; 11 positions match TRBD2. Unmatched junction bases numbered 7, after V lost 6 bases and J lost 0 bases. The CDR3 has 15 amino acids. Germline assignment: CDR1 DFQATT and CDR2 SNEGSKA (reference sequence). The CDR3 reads CSAEPGTSGSYEQYF. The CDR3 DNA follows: TGCAGTGCAGAACCCGGGACTAGCGGCTCCTACGAGCAGTACTTC.

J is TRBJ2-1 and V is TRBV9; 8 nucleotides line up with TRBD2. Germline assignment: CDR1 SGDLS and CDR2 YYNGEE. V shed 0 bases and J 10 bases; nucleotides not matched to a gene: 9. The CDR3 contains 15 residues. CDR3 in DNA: TGTGCCAGCAGCGTAGATGGGACTAGGTCGCGGGAGCAGTTCTTC. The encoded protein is CASSVDGTRSREQFF. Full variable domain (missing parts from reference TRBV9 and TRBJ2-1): DSGVTQTPKHLITATGQRVTLRCSPRSGDLSVYWYQQSLDQGLQFLIQYYNGEERAKGNILERFSAQQFPDLHSELNLSSLELGDSALYFCASSVDGTRSREQFFGPGTRLTVL.

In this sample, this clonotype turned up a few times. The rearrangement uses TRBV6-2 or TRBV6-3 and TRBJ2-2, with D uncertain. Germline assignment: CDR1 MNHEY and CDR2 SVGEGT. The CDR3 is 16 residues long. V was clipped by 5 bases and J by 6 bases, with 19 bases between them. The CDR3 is CASSDRLNLFSGELFF. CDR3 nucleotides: TGTGCCAGCAGTGATAGACTCAACCTCTTCTCCGGGGAGCTGTTTTTT.